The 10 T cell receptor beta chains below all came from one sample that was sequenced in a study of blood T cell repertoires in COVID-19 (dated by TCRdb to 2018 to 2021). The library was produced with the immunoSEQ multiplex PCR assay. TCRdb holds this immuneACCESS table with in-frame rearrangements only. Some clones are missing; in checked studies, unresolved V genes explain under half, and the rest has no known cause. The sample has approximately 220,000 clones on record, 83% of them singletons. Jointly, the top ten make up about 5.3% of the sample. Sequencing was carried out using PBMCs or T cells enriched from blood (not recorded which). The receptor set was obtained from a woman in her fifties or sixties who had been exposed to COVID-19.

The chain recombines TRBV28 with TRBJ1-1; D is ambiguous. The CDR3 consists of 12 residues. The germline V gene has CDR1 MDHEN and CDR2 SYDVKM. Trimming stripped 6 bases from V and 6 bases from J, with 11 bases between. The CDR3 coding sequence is TGTGCCAGCAGCCAATCGAGGTCTGAAGCTTTCTTT. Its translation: CASSQSRSEAFF.

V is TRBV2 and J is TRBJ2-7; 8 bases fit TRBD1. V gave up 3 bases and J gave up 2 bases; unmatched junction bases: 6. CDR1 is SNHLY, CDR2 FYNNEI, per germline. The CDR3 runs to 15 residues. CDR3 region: CASSDHRGDPYEQYF. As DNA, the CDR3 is TGTGCCAGCAGTGATCACAGGGGGGATCCCTACGAGCAGTACTTC.

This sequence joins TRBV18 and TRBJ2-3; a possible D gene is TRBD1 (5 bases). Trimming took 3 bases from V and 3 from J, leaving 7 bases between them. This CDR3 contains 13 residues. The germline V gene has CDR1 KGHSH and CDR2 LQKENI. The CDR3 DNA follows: TGTGCCAGCTCACCGAGACAGACAGATACGCAGTATTTT. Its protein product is CASSPRQTDTQYF.

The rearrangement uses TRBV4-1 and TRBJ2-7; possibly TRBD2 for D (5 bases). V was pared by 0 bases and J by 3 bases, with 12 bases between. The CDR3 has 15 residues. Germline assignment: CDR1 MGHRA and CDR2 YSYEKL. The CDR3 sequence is CASSQDELRGYEQYF. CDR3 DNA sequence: TGCGCCAGCAGCCAAGACGAACTACGGGGCTACGAGCAGTACTTC.

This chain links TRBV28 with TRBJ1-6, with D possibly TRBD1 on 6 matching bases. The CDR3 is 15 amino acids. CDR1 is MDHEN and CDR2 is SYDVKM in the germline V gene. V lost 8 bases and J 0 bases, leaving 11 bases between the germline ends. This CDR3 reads CASRTVGSYNSPLHF. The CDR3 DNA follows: TGTGCCAGCCGGACAGTGGGCTCCTATAATTCACCCCTCCACTTT.

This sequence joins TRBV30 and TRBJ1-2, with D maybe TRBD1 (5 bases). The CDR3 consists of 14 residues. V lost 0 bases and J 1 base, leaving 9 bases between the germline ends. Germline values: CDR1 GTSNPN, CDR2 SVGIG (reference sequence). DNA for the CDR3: TGTGCCTGGAGTGTAGGGCAGGGTAACTATGGCTACACCTTC. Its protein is CAWSVGQGNYGYTF.

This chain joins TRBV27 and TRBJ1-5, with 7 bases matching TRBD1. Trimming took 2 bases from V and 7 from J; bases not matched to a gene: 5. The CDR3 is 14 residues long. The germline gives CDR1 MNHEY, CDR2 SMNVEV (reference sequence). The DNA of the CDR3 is TGTGCCAGCAGTTTAGTGGGGACAGTACAGCCCCAGCATTTT. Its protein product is CASSLVGTVQPQHF.

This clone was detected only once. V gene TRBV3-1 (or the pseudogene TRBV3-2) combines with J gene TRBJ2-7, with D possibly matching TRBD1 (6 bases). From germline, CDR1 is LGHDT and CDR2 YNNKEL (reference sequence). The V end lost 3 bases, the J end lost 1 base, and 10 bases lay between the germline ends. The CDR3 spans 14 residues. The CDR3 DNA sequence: TGTGCCAGCAGCCATATCAGGGGTTCCTACGAGCAGTACTTC. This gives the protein CASSHIRGSYEQYF.

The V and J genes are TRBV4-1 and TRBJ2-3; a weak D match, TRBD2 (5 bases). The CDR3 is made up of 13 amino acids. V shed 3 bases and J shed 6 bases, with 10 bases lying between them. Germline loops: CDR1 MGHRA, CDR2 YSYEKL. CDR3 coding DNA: TGCGCCAGCAGCCAGTTACTAGGGGATACGCAGTATTTT. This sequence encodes CASSQLLGDTQYF.

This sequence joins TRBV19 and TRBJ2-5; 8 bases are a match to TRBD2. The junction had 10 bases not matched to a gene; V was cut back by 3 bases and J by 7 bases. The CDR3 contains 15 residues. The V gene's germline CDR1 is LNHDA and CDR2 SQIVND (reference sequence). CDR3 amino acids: CASSIGGGRSATQYF. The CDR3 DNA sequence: TGTGCCAGTAGTATCGGGGGGGGAAGGAGCGCGACCCAGTACTTC.